This is a list of T cell receptor beta chains from one sample in a study of CD8 T cell repertoires and HIV-1 epitope variants. Libraries were prepared by immunoSEQ multiplex PCR; TCRdb keeps only in-frame clonotypes and omits some of them. The sample carries about 3,000 clones, 70% to 75% recorded once. No antigens are known for them. Sequenced: cultured CD8+ T cells derived from PBMCs. These receptors all come from a male donor with HIV. The CDR3 runs from the conserved cysteine through the conserved F or W. D genes are given only for firm matches. A row's size may be missing; if present it is once, few, many or a size class.

J: TRBJ1-1
size: NA
D: NA
V: TRBV28
DNA: TGTGCCAGCAGGCGAACAGGGAACCGCCATACTGAAGCTTTCTTT
CDR3: CASRRTGNRHTEAFF

J: TRBJ1-4
size: NA
D: NA
V: TRBV27
DNA: TGTGCCAGCAGGGCAGGGGCAACTAATGAAAAACTGTTTTTT
CDR3: CASRAGATNEKLFF

J: TRBJ1-2
size: NA
D: NA
V: TRBV19
DNA: TGTGCCAGTACCCCGGGACCGTCCTTTGGCTACACCTTC
CDR3: CASTPGPSFGYTF

J: TRBJ1-2
size: NA
D: TRBD1
V: TRBV13
DNA: TGTGCCAGCAGCTTAGCAGGGGGGGTCTATGGCTACACCTTC
CDR3: CASSLAGGVYGYTF

J: TRBJ2-7
size: NA
D: NA
V: TRBV7-6
DNA: TGTGCCAGCAGCTTAGTATTAGGGGGGGGAGTAGCCTACGAGCAGTACTTC
CDR3: CASSLVLGGGVAYEQYF

J: TRBJ2-5
size: once
D: NA
V: TRBV5-1
DNA: TGCGCCAGCAGCTCGACGTGGAGGGGGCCGGGCCAAGAGACCCAGTACTTC
CDR3: CASSSTWRGPGQETQYF

J: TRBJ2-1
size: few
D: NA
V: TRBV2
DNA: TGTGCCAGCAGTCATAGCGTCAGCTCCTACAATGAGCAGTTCTTC
CDR3: CASSHSVSSYNEQFF

J: TRBJ1-1
size: NA
D: NA
V: TRBV4-3
DNA: TGCGCCAGCAGCCAAGATCACTGGGGGACTGAAGCTTTCTTT
CDR3: CASSQDHWGTEAFF

J: TRBJ2-2
size: few
D: NA
V: TRBV27
DNA: TGTGCCAGCAGTTTCGGCACCGGGGAGCTGTTTTTT
CDR3: CASSFGTGELFF

J: TRBJ2-2
size: NA
D: NA
V: TRBV6-5
DNA: TGTGCCAGCAGTTACTCCACCCAATCCGAGCTGTTTTTT
CDR3: CASSYSTQSELFF